The 15 T cell receptor beta chains presented below share a single source sample, sequenced in a study of T cell repertoires in MIS-A myocarditis. Measured with immunoSEQ multiplex PCR; TCRdb has only the in-frame clones, and not every one. The sample lists about 11,000 clones, 75% to 85% seen once, with 29% in the top ten. The sequencing input was right ventricle heart tissue obtained at autopsy. These receptors were obtained from a man younger than 35 with fulminant myocarditis from multisystem inflammatory syndrome in adults (MIS-A) after COVID-19.

V usage is TRBV7-8 and J usage is TRBJ2-1; 12 bases are shared with TRBD1. The CDR3 contains 15 residues. Germline-derived CDR1 and CDR2 are SGHVS and FQNEAQ. Germline trimming cut 5 bases from V and 8 bases from J; bases unmatched to any gene: 7. The CDR3 loop reads CASSRPGQGAHEQFF. In DNA, the CDR3 is TGTGCCAGCAGCAGACCGGGACAGGGGGCGCATGAGCAGTTCTTC. The whole variable domain, remainder taken from reference TRBV7-8 and TRBJ2-1, is GAGVSQSPRYKVAKRGQDVALRCDPISGHVSLFWYQQALGQGPEFLTYFQNEAQLDKSGLPSDRFFAERPEGSVSTLKIQRTQQEDSAVYLCASSRPGQGAHEQFFGPGTRLTVL.

The chain links TRBV30 to TRBJ1-2; TRBD1 might be the D (6 bases). The V end was cut by 4 bases, the J end by 10 bases, with 13 bases between. Per germline, CDR1 GTSNPN and CDR2 SVGIG (reference sequence). The CDR3 spans 11 residues. This CDR3 reads CAWTRGGLYTF. CDR3 nucleotides: TGTGCCTGGACTCGGGGGGGGCTCTACACCTTC.

The chain employs TRBV9 and TRBJ2-3; no firm D call. The CDR3 covers 15 residues. Germline CDR1 SGDLS, CDR2 YYNGEE. Trimming took off 1 base at V and 2 bases at J, with 11 bases between the two ends. The CDR3 nucleotides are TGTGCCAGCAGCGTATCGGTGAGGATCACAGATACGCAGTATTTT. As protein: CASSVSVRITDTQYF. The variable domain in full, completed from reference TRBV9 and TRBJ2-3, reads DSGVTQTPKHLITATGQRVTLRCSPRSGDLSVYWYQQSLDQGLQFLIQYYNGEERAKGNILERFSAQQFPDLHSELNLSSLELGDSALYFCASSVSVRITDTQYFGPGTRLTVL.

The chain joins TRBV13 to TRBJ1-2, with 12 bases matching TRBD1. Germline V gene data show CDR1 as PRHDT and CDR2 as FYEKMQ (reference sequence). The CDR3 has 17 amino acids. V shed 2 bases, J shed 8 bases, and the junction held 12 bases outside the gene matches. CDR3 DNA sequence: TGTGCCAGCAGCTTACGAGCGAATACCGGGACAGGGGGCGGCTACACCTTC. Translation gives CASSLRANTGTGGGYTF.

The V gene is TRBV28, the J gene TRBJ1-5, with D unclear. This CDR3 contains 11 residues. Germline CDR1 MDHEN, CDR2 SYDVKM. V gave up 2 bases and J gave up 8 bases, with 4 bases separating them. CDR3 loop: CASSLREPQHF. The CDR3 DNA is TGTGCCAGCAGTTTACGGGAGCCCCAGCATTTT.

This clone was found a few times. The V and J genes are TRBV5-5 and TRBJ1-5; no clear D gene. The CDR3 totals 14 residues. The V and J ends lost 2 bases and 3 bases respectively, with 9 bases between them. Germline V gives CDR1 SGHKS, CDR2 YYEKEE (reference sequence). The CDR3 DNA reads as TGTGCCAGCAGCTTCCGGCGGGACAATCAGCCCCAGCATTTT. The encoded protein is CASSFRRDNQPQHF. The full variable domain, its missing parts supplied by reference TRBV5-5 and TRBJ1-5, is DAGVTQSPTHLIKTRGQQVTLRCSPISGHKSVSWYQQVLGQGPQFIFQYYEKEERGRGNFPDRFSARQFPNYSSELNVNALLLGDSALYLCASSFRRDNQPQHFGDGTRLSIL.

The chain links TRBV28 to TRBJ2-7; 10 bases map to TRBD2. The CDR3 sequence is 17 residues long. From germline, CDR1 is MDHEN and CDR2 SYDVKM. With V trimmed by 6 bases and J by 5 bases, 16 bases remained unmatched. CDR3 sequence (DNA): TGTGCCAGCAGCCCCCCCGAGTCTAGCGGGAGTACCCACGAGCAGTACTTC. Residues: CASSPPESSGSTHEQYF.

This chain uses TRBV4-1 with TRBJ1-5; D is unresolved. Trimming cost V 5 bases and J 0 bases, with 17 bases left between them. Germline values: CDR1 MGHRA, CDR2 YSYEKL. This CDR3 spans 17 amino acids. In DNA, the CDR3 is TGCGCCAGCAGCTCATCACCGCGACAAGATAGCAATCAGCCCCAGCATTTT. Protein sequence: CASSSSPRQDSNQPQHF.

This chain joins TRBV2 and TRBJ2-5, with TRBD1 as a possible D gene (6 bases). The V end was cut by 6 bases, the J end by 2 bases, with 16 bases between. Looked up from germline, CDR1 is SNHLY and CDR2 is FYNNEI. This CDR3 is 15 amino acids long. In DNA, the CDR3 is TGTGCCAGCAGCCCGACCGGGACAACGCAAGAGACCCAGTACTTC. This codes for CASSPTGTTQETQYF. Supplemented by reference TRBV2 and TRBJ2-5, the full variable domain reads EPEVTQTPSHQVTQMGQEVILRCVPISNHLYFYWYRQILGQKVEFLVSFYNNEISEKSEIFDDQFSVERPDGSNFTLKIRSTKLEDSAMYFCASSPTGTTQETQYFGPGTRLLVL.

CDR3 in amino acids: CASSLAGWNEQYF. The CDR3 DNA follows: TGTGCCAGCAGTTTAGCAGGGTGGAACGAGCAGTACTTC. The chain links TRBV28 to TRBJ2-7; maybe TRBD1 (5 bases). Germline V gene sequence: CDR1 MDHEN, CDR2 SYDVKM. CDR3 length equals 13 residues. Trimming took 2 bases from V and 5 from J, leaving 10 bases between them. Full variable domain (rest looked up from reference TRBV28 and TRBJ2-7): DVKVTQSSRYLVKRTGEKVFLECVQDMDHENMFWYRQDPGLGLRLIYFSYDVKMKEKGDIPEGYSVSREKKERFSLILESASTNQTSMYLCASSLAGWNEQYFGPGTRLTVT.

The CDR3 nucleotides read TGTGCCAGCAGCTTAGGGTTGGGGGAGACCCAGTACTTC. This encodes CASSLGLGETQYF. This chain joins TRBV7-2 and TRBJ2-5, with D uncertain. CDR1 is SGHTA, CDR2 FQGNSA, per germline. The V gene lost 1 base and the J gene lost 5 bases, with 8 bases spanning the gap. The CDR3 runs to 13 residues.

The gene calls are TRBV6-6 and TRBJ1-2, with D possibly matching TRBD1 (6 bases). The CDR3 runs to 13 residues. Trimming shortened V by 6 bases and J by 4 bases, and 12 bases separated the two germline ends. In germline, CDR1 is MNHNY, CDR2 SVGAGI (reference sequence). The CDR3 region is CASSPRQAYGYTF. CDR3 bases: TGTGCCAGCAGCCCACGACAGGCCTATGGCTACACCTTC.

With regard to this clone: Other DNA sequences in the sample encode the same CDR3. The J gene is TRBJ2-7, the V gene TRBV27, with no clear D. The ends were cut back, 0 bases at V and 0 bases at J, with 9 bases in the middle. The germline V gene has CDR1 MNHEY and CDR2 SMNVEV (reference sequence). CDR3 size: 15 residues. The CDR3 sequence: CASSLSGLSSYEQYF. The CDR3 DNA follows: TGTGCCAGCAGTTTATCAGGGTTAAGCTCCTACGAGCAGTACTTC.

The chain joins TRBV11-2 to TRBJ1-6; D might be TRBD1 (5 bases). Germline V gives CDR1 SGHAT, CDR2 FQNNGV. The CDR3 contains 14 residues. Trimming removed 1 base from V and 15 bases from J, with 16 bases in between. CDR3 DNA: TGTGCCAGCAGCTTAGGGCGGGAGGGACGTGTCCTCCACTTT. Protein sequence: CASSLGREGRVLHF. Supplemented by reference TRBV11-2 and TRBJ1-6, the full variable domain reads EAGVAQSPRYKIIEKRQSVAFWCNPISGHATLYWYQQILGQGPKLLIQFQNNGVVDDSQLPKDRFSAERLKGVDSTLKIQPAKLEDSAVYLCASSLGREGRVLHFGNGTRLTVT.

In its sample, this clone was seen a few times. The chain has TRBV7-2 and TRBJ1-2, with 8 bases matching TRBD1. V dropped 1 base and J dropped 2; count of bases not matched to a gene: 9. The CDR3 loop spans 17 amino acids. Germline loops: CDR1 SGHTA, CDR2 FQGNSA. The CDR3 DNA sequence: TGTGCCAGCAGCTTAGTCGGGATGGACAGGGTCAACTATGGCTACACCTTC. Amino acids: CASSLVGMDRVNYGYTF. Combining the CDR3 with reference TRBV7-2 and TRBJ1-2 gives the whole variable domain GAGVSQSPSNKVTEKGKDVELRCDPISGHTALYWYRQSLGQGLEFLIYFQGNSAPDKSGLPSDRFSAERTGGSVSTLTIQRTQQEDSAVYLCASSLVGMDRVNYGYTFGSGTRLTVV.